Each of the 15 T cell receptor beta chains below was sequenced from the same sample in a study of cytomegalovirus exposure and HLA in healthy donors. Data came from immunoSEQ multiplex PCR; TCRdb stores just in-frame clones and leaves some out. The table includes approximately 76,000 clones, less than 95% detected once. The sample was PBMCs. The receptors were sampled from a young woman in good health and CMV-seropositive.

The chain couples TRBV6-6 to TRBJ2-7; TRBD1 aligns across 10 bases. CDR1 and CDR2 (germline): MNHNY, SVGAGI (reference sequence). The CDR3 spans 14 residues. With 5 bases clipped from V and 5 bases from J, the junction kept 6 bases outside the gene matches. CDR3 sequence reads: CASSPGQGIDEQYF. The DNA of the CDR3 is TGTGCCAGCAGTCCGGGACAGGGGATCGACGAGCAGTACTTC.

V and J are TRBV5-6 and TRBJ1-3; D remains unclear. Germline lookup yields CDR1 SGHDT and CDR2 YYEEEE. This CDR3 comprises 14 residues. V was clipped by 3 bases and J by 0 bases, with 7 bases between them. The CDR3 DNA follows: TGTGCCAGCAGCTCGATGAGCTCTGGAAACACCATATATTTT. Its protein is CASSSMSSGNTIYF.

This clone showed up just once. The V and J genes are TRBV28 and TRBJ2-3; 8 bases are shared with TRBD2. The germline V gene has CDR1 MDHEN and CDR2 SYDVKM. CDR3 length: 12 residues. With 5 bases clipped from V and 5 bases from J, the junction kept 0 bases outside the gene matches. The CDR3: CASSSGRDTQYF. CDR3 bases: TGTGCCAGCAGTAGCGGGAGAGATACGCAGTATTTT.

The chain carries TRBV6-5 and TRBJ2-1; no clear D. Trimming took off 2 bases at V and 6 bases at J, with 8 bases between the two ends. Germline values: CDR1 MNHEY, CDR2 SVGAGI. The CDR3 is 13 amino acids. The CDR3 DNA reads TGTGCCAGCAGTTACCTAGATCGCAATGAGCAGTTCTTC. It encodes CASSYLDRNEQFF.

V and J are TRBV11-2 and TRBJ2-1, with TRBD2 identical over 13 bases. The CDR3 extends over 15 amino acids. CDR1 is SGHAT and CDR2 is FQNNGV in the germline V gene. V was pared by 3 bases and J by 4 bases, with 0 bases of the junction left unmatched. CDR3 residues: CASSLGLAGYNEQFF. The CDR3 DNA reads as TGTGCCAGCAGCTTGGGACTAGCGGGGTACAATGAGCAGTTCTTC.

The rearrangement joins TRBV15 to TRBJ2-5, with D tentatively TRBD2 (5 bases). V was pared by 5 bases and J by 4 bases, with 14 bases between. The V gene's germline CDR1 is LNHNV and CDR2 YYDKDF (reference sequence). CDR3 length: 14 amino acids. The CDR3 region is CATSFRGLGETQYF. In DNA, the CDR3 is TGTGCCACCAGCTTCCGGGGATTAGGAGAGACCCAGTACTTC. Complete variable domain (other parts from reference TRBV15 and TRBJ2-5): DAMVIQNPRYQVTQFGKPVTLSCSQTLNHNVMYWYQQKSSQAPKLLFHYYDKDFNNEADTPDNFQSRRPNTSFCFLDIRSPGLGDTAMYLCATSFRGLGETQYFGPGTRLLVL.

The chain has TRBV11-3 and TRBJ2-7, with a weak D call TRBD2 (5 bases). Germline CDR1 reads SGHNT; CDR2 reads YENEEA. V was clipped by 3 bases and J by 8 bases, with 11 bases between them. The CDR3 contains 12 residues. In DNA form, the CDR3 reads TGTGCCAGCAGCTTTAACGGGGTGCAGCAGTACTTC. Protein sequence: CASSFNGVQQYF. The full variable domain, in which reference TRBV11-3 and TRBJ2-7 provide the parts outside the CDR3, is EAGVVQSPRYKIIEKKQPVAFWCNPISGHNTLYWYLQNLGQGPELLIRYENEEAVDDSQLPKDRFSAERLKGVDSTLKIQPAELGDSAVYLCASSFNGVQQYFGPGTRLTVT.

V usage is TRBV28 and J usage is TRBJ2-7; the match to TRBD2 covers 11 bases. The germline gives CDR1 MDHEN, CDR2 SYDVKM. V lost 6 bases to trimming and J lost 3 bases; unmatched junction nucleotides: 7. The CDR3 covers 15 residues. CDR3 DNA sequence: TGTGCCAGCAGGCAACCGGGACTAGCGGACTACGAGCAGTACTTC. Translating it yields CASRQPGLADYEQYF.

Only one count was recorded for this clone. The CDR3 region is CASSEAAGLSYGYTF. The CDR3, as DNA: TGTGCCAGCAGTGAAGCGGCAGGCCTCAGCTATGGCTACACCTTC. J is TRBJ1-2 and V is TRBV2; D not resolved. Trimming pared 0 bases from V and 4 bases from J, leaving 12 bases between. The CDR3 has 15 residues. From germline, CDR1 is SNHLY and CDR2 FYNNEI.

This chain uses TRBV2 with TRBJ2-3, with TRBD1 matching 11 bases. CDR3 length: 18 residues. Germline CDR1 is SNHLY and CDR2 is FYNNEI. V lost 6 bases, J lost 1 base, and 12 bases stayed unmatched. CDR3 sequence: CASSWTSGQGVGTDTQYF. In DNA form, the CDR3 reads TGTGCCAGCAGCTGGACCTCGGGACAGGGGGTAGGCACAGATACGCAGTATTTT. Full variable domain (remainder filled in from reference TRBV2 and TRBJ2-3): EPEVTQTPSHQVTQMGQEVILRCVPISNHLYFYWYRQILGQKVEFLVSFYNNEISEKSEIFDDQFSVERPDGSNFTLKIRSTKLEDSAMYFCASSWTSGQGVGTDTQYFGPGTRLTVL.

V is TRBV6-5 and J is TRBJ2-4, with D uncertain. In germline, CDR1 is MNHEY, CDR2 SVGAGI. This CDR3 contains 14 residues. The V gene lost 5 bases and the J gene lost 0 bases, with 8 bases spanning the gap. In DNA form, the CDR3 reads TGTGCCAGCAGTCAGGCGCTAGCCAAAAACATTCAGTACTTC. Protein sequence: CASSQALAKNIQYF.

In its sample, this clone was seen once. The CDR3 DNA reads TGTGCCAGCAGCTCCCGGGGCTATGGCTACACCTTC. This gives the protein CASSSRGYGYTF. The chain carries TRBV7-2 and TRBJ1-2; D uncertain. The CDR3 runs to 12 residues. V was cut by 4 bases and J by 4 bases, with 7 bases left in between. Looked up from germline, CDR1 is SGHTA and CDR2 is FQGNSA.

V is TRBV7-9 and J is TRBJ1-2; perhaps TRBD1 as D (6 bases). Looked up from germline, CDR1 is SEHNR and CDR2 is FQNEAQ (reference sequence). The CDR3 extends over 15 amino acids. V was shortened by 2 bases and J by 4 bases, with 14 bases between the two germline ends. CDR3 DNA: TGTGCCAGCAGCTTACTTACGTCGACAGGCTATGGCTACACCTTC. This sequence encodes CASSLLTSTGYGYTF.

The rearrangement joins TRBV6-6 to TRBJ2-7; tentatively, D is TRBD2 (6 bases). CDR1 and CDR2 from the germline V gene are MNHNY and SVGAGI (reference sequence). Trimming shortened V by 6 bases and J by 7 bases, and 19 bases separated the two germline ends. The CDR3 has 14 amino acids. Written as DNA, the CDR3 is TGTGCCAGCAGGTCCCAAGGATCGGGGAGGGAGCAGTACTTC. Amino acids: CASRSQGSGREQYF.

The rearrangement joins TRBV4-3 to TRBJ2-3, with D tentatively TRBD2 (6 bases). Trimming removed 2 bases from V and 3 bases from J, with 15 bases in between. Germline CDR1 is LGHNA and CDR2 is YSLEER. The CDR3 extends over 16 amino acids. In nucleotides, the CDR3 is TGCGCCAGCAGCCAATTCGACGGGGGTATGACAGATACGCAGTATTTT. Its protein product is CASSQFDGGMTDTQYF.